These 8 T cell receptor beta chains were sequenced from one sample in a study of blood T cells in healthy people across ages. It was with a sample-barcoded 5' primer and a J-beta primer mix that a second PCR of about 6 to 11 cycles was run. A single record per CDR3 protein comes from TCRdb applying MiXCR to the 5' RACE reads. The data contain hundreds of thousands of distinct CDR3 sequences, over 40% of them singletons. The sequenced material came from blood. These receptors were collected from a woman aged 80 or over in good health.

This clonotype was detected only a few times. The genes are TRBV12-3 or TRBV12-4 and TRBJ1-5; the match to TRBD1 covers 11 bases. This CDR3 spans 16 amino acids. With 4 bases clipped from V and 0 bases from J, the junction kept 2 bases outside the gene matches. The CDR3 DNA reads as TGTGCCAGCAGTTCTGGGACAGGGGGTAGCAATCAGCCCCAGCATTTT. This translates into CASSSGTGGSNQPQHF.

The sample holds many counts of this clonotype. The rearrangement uses TRBV6-2 or TRBV6-3 and TRBJ1-4; no clear D gene. V gave up 5 bases and J gave up 8 bases, with 15 bases separating them. Germline V gene lookup returns CDR1 MNHEY and CDR2 SVGEGT. The CDR3 is 14 residues long. The CDR3 reads CASSTPGLREKLFF. In DNA form, the CDR3 reads TGTGCCAGCAGTACCCCCGGACTACGAGAAAAACTGTTTTTT.

This chain uses TRBV20-1 with TRBJ1-2; unclear D gene. Looked up from germline, CDR1 is DFQATT and CDR2 is SNEGSKA (reference sequence). V shed 3 bases and J shed 4 bases, with 9 bases lying between them. This CDR3 spans 12 amino acids. CDR3 nucleotides: TGCAGTGCTAGTAGGCAGATCTATGGCTACACCTTC. It codes for CSASRQIYGYTF.

Only a few counts were recorded for this clonotype. Given a much more abundant clone one base away, this may be a read error. The V gene is TRBV12-3 or TRBV12-4, the J gene TRBJ2-6, with D hard to call. There are 14 residues in the CDR3. V was pared by 5 bases and J by 5 bases, with 10 bases between. CDR3 region: CASSVSDRANVLTF. The CDR3 DNA reads TGTGCCAGCAGTGTAAGCGATAGGGCCAACGTCCTGACTTTC.

The table lists this clonotype with a few counts. With a much larger clone just one base away, this may be a read error. The J gene is TRBJ2-7, the V gene TRBV5-1; 13 bases are a match to TRBD2. The CDR3 loop spans 16 amino acids. Germline assignment: CDR1 SGHRS and CDR2 YFSETQ. J was trimmed by 7 bases and V by 4 bases; bases with no gene match: 11. CDR3 loop: CASSGGLAGVYNEQYF. CDR3 in DNA: TGCGCCAGCAGCGGAGGACTAGCGGGGGTCTACAATGAGCAGTACTTC.

This clonotype was seen a few times. The V gene is TRBV3-1, the J gene TRBJ2-7; 10 bases are a match to TRBD1. Per the germline V gene, CDR1 is LGHDT and CDR2 is YNNKEL (reference sequence). CDR3 length: 16 amino acids. J gave up 5 bases and V 0 bases, and 7 bases lay outside the gene matches. The CDR3 loop is CASSQDWGQGYHEQYF. The CDR3 coding sequence is TGTGCCAGCAGCCAAGACTGGGGACAGGGGTACCACGAGCAGTACTTC.

This clonotype was seen only a few times. A read error may explain this, as a much larger clone is one base away. This chain joins TRBV20-1 and TRBJ2-1; 10 bases agree with TRBD2. Germline values: CDR1 DFQATT, CDR2 SNEGSKA (reference sequence). V lost 0 bases, J lost 13 bases, and 15 bases stayed unmatched. The CDR3 sequence is 16 residues long. This CDR3 is CSARDPVSGRKETQFF. The DNA for the CDR3 is TGCAGTGCTAGAGATCCGGTTAGCGGGAGGAAAGAGACCCAGTTCTTC.

This clonotype has at least ten counts. The CDR3 DNA reads as TGTGCCAGCACTTCCTTGGGGGTGGTGCGTCATTCACCCCTCCACTTT. Translation: CASTSLGVVRHSPLHF. This chain links TRBV12-3 or TRBV12-4 with TRBJ1-6, with D perhaps TRBD1 (5 bases). The CDR3 spans 16 residues. Trimming removed 7 bases at V and 8 bases at J, with 21 bases between.